This TCR beta chain was observed in a study of technical replicates of blood from a handful of donors. Germline V gene lookup returns CDR1 KGHSH and CDR2 LQKENI. Trimming took off 5 bases at V and 2 bases at J, with 16 bases between the two ends. The CDR3 loop spans 16 amino acids. Sequenced by immunoSEQ multiplex PCR; TCRdb stores in-frame clones only, minus some. The sample has 50,000 to 70,000 clones, over 85% seen once. Sequences were obtained from PBMCs. The origin of this receptor is a human donor in good health. Some clones in this sample may be carry-over from other donors' samples. The V and J genes are TRBV18 and TRBJ1-5; maybe TRBD1 (6 bases). The CDR3, as DNA: TGTGCCAGCTCATTGACGGGGGGCCCGGGCAATCAGCCCCAGCATTTT. Translating gives CASSLTGGPGNQPQHF.